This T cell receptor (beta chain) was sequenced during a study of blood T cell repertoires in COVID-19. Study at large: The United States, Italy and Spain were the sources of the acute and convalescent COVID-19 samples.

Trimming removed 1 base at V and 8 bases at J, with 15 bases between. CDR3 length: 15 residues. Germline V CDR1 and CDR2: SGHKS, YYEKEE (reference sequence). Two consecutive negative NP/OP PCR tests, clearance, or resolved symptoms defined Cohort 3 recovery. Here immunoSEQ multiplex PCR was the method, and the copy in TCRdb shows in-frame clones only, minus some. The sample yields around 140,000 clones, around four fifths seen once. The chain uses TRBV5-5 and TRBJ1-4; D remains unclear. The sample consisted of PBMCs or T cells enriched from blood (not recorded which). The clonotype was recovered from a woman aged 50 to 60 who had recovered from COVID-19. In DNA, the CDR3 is TGTGCCAGCAGCTTGACCGGGTCTTACCAAGAAAAACTGTTTTTT. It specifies CASSLTGSYQEKLFF.